A single sample is the source of the 9 T cell receptor beta chains below, sequenced in a study of blood T cells in healthy people across ages (dated by TCRdb to about 2015). Libraries were built with 5' RACE. The second PCR ran for roughly 7 to 12 cycles and used a J-beta primer mix along with a sample-barcoded 5' primer. TCRdb passed the public sequencing reads through fastp at Q25 and MiXCR, retaining productive beta sequences. Rows merge per CDR3 protein into single entries with the most common DNA and genes. The sample table records around 2 million distinct CDR3 sequences; about 39% of these occur just once. Roughly 24% of the sample comes from the top ten. Sequencing was carried out using blood. All receptors derive from a human donor in good health.

This clonotype occurred a few times. The chain has TRBV10-3 and TRBJ1-5, with 7 bases aligning to TRBD1. With 10 bases clipped from V and 5 bases from J, the junction kept 8 bases outside the gene matches. The CDR3 contains 13 residues. Germline V lookup: CDR1 ENHRY, CDR2 SYGVKD. Here the CDR3 DNA reads TGTGCCAGCCAGACAGGGTCTGATCAGCCCCAGCATTTT. It codes for CASQTGSDQPQHF.

This clonotype was observed a handful of times. The rearrangement joins TRBV15 to TRBJ2-5; D is undetermined. V was pared by 9 bases and J by 2 bases, with 19 bases between. The germline CDR1 and CDR2 sequences are LNHNV and YYDKDF (reference sequence). This CDR3 has 15 residues. Here the CDR3 reads CATRSWGNGQETQYF. Written as DNA, the CDR3 is TGTGCCACGCGGAGCTGGGGTAACGGGCAAGAGACCCAGTACTTC.

This clonotype was counted only a few times. The chain carries TRBV11-2 and TRBJ2-7; D is unclear. The CDR3 is 16 amino acids. V dropped 0 bases and J dropped 2 bases, with 14 bases sitting between them. Germline V CDR1 and CDR2: SGHAT, FQNNGV. The CDR3 DNA is TGTGCCAGCAGCTTAGAGTTAGATGGCACTACCTACGAGCAGTACTTC. Translating gives CASSLELDGTTYEQYF.

This clonotype has a count of ten or more. V gene TRBV12-3 or TRBV12-4 combines with J gene TRBJ2-7; a weak D match, TRBD1 (5 bases). This CDR3 region has 11 residues. V lost 6 bases to trimming and J lost 4 bases, with 7 bases between them. CDR3 residues: CASSPGYEQYF. The CDR3 DNA is TGTGCCAGCAGCCCAGGGTACGAGCAGTACTTC.

The gene calls are TRBV7-9 and TRBJ2-1; D gene uncertain. V gave up 6 bases and J gave up 5 bases, with 23 bases separating them. CDR1 and CDR2 from the germline V gene are SEHNR and FQNEAQ (reference sequence). The CDR3 is made up of 17 amino acids. The CDR3 sequence is CASSPALVGSLNNEQFF. The CDR3 DNA reads as TGTGCCAGCAGTCCTGCCCTCGTTGGATCTCTGAACAATGAGCAGTTCTTC.

The chain links TRBV20-1 to TRBJ2-7; perhaps TRBD1 as D (6 bases). CDR1 DFQATT and CDR2 SNEGSKA come from the germline V gene (reference sequence). V lost 6 bases, J lost 4 bases, and 16 bases lay in between. This CDR3 is 13 amino acids long. The CDR3 sequence: CSATPGTPYEQYF. Here the CDR3 DNA reads TGCAGTGCCACCCCTGGGACACCTTACGAGCAGTACTTC.

As to this clonotype: A junction boundary mismatches the germline segment, possibly from a read error. The rearrangement uses TRBV7-2 and TRBJ2-7; D is unclear. In germline, CDR1 is SGHTA, CDR2 FQGNSA. The CDR3 is 17 residues long. This chain's CDR3 is CANSFRSWSIVPYERYF. The CDR3 DNA is TGTGCCAACAGCTTTAGATCCTGGTCGATCGTTCCCTACGAGCGGTACTTC.

In nucleotides, the CDR3 is TGTGCCAGCAGTGAAAGTCTTAACAGGGAGACCCAGTACTTC. This translates into CASSESLNRETQYF. The rearrangement joins TRBV2 to TRBJ2-5, with TRBD1 as a possible D gene (5 bases). The germline V gene encodes CDR1 SNHLY and CDR2 FYNNEI. V lost 2 bases and J 5 bases, leaving 12 bases between the germline ends. The CDR3 runs 14 residues. The entire variable domain, with the rest obtained from reference TRBV2 and TRBJ2-5, is as follows: EPEVTQTPSHQVTQMGQEVILRCVPISNHLYFYWYRQILGQKVEFLVSFYNNEISEKSEIFDDQFSVERPDGSNFTLKIRSTKLEDSAMYFCASSESLNRETQYFGPGTRLLVL.

The chain recombines TRBV7-3 with TRBJ2-7; no clear D. Deletions cut 3 bases from V and 2 bases from J, with 17 bases between. Germline V gene data show CDR1 as SGHTA and CDR2 as FQGTGA. The CDR3 covers 16 residues. This CDR3 reads CASSFLGQAPTYEQYF. CDR3 DNA: TGTGCCAGCAGCTTCCTCGGGCAGGCACCCACCTACGAGCAGTACTTC.